The present T cell receptor beta chain was sequenced within a study of identical twins. Findings and limits, study-wide: Those out-of-frame alpha sequences shared by twins showed an excess of low generation probability. Abundant beta clonotypes from cord blood bore fewer insertions; memory repertoires lacked this pattern.

Every donor was a healthy Caucasian. This clonotype was observed a few times. Its antigen remains unknown. Per germline, CDR1 DFQATT and CDR2 SNEGSKA (reference sequence). The length of the CDR3 is 13 residues. Trimming cost V 2 bases and J 6 bases; bases outside gene matches: 4. A universal primer site was created by template switching, with the cDNA bearing unique molecular identifiers. Via MiXCR, TCRdb re-called the 5' RACE reads, giving one row per CDR3 protein. The sample lists 650,000 to 750,000 distinct CDR3 sequences, about 20% occurring once. These same data were also listed under a study on T cells expressing NK-cell markers.

The V and J genes are TRBV20-1 and TRBJ1-1, with TRBD1 matching over 9 bases. The TCR was taken from a woman younger than 30 in good health. Specimen: PBMCs. The CDR3 region has the DNA TGCAGTGCTAGATGGGACAGGGCTTCTGAAGCTTTCTTT. Translating it yields CSARWDRASEAFF.